Shown below are 31 T cell receptor beta chains from a single sample sequenced in a study of shared clonotypes between healthy human individuals. Repertoires were generated with immunoSEQ multiplex PCR, while TCRdb's copy carries only in-frame clones and drops some. This sample has roughly 490,000 clones, with around 80% found just once. Sequencing was carried out using PBMCs. These receptors were obtained from a woman aged 40 to 50 in good health. Some clones in this sample may be carry-over from other donors' samples.

There are many counts of this clone. V usage is TRBV6-6 and J usage is TRBJ2-7; perhaps D is TRBD1 or TRBD2 (5 bases each). Trimming shortened V by 4 bases and J by 2 bases, and 12 bases separated the two germline ends. Germline CDR1 is MNHNY and CDR2 is SVGAGI (reference sequence). The CDR3 consists of 14 residues. The CDR3 sequence: CASSFGTEAYEQYF. CDR3 nucleotide sequence: TGTGCCAGCAGTTTCGGGACGGAAGCCTACGAGCAGTACTTC.

The V call is TRBV6-5, the J call TRBJ2-1; 8 bases fit TRBD2. The CDR3 covers 13 residues. V lost 5 bases to trimming and J lost 9 bases; unmatched junction nucleotides: 6. Per the germline V gene, CDR1 is MNHEY and CDR2 is SVGAGI. The CDR3 sequence is CASSLGLAGEQFF. The DNA for the CDR3 is TGTGCCAGCAGTCTCGGACTAGCTGGTGAGCAGTTCTTC.

The gene calls are TRBV11-2 and TRBJ1-2; D remains ambiguous. V lost 1 base, J lost 5 bases, and 5 bases lay in between. CDR3 size: 12 residues. Germline V gives CDR1 SGHAT, CDR2 FQNNGV. CDR3 residues: CASSLGPYGYTF. Here the CDR3 DNA reads TGTGCCAGCAGCTTAGGACCTTATGGCTACACCTTC. The full variable domain, in which reference TRBV11-2 and TRBJ1-2 provide the parts outside the CDR3, is EAGVAQSPRYKIIEKRQSVAFWCNPISGHATLYWYQQILGQGPKLLIQFQNNGVVDDSQLPKDRFSAERLKGVDSTLKIQPAKLEDSAVYLCASSLGPYGYTFGSGTRLTVV.

This chain uses TRBV28 with TRBJ2-1, with D possibly TRBD1 on 6 matching bases. Germline assignment: CDR1 MDHEN and CDR2 SYDVKM. This CDR3 region has 11 residues. With 5 bases removed from V and 12 bases from J, the gap between germline ends came to 11 bases. The chain's CDR3 is CASSTTRGQFF. The CDR3 DNA follows: TGTGCCAGCAGTACAACCAGGGGGCAGTTCTTC.

The chain links TRBV6-4 to TRBJ1-5; 8 nucleotides match TRBD1. With 1 base clipped from V and 5 bases from J, the junction kept 7 bases outside the gene matches. This CDR3 spans 16 amino acids. CDR1 and CDR2 from the germline V gene are MRHNA and SNTAGT. For the CDR3, the DNA is TGTGCCAGCAGTGACTTAGGACAGGGTGAGGATCAGCCCCAGCATTTT. The encoded protein is CASSDLGQGEDQPQHF.

This chain uses TRBV5-3 with TRBJ2-1, with TRBD2 matching 10 bases. TRBV5-3 belongs to the ORF category, with a function that is uncertain. V dropped 3 bases and J dropped 4; count of bases not matched to a gene: 10. This CDR3 is 17 amino acids long. DNA of the CDR3: TGTGCCAGAAGCTCCAACCCTCGGACTAGCGGATACAATGAGCAGTTCTTC. This encodes CARSSNPRTSGYNEQFF.

V gene TRBV30 combines with J gene TRBJ2-5; weak D call: TRBD1 (8 bases). The better agreement between TRBJ2-7 and the DNA end casts doubt on the J call. This CDR3 has 15 amino acids. Germline CDR1 GTSNPN, CDR2 SVGIG (reference sequence). The CDR3 DNA reads as TGTGCCTGGAGTCTAGCGGACAGGGATGTGTCCGAGCAGTACTTC. Amino acid sequence: CAWSLADRDVSEQYF.

This clone was observed many times. The rearrangement joins TRBV7-6 to TRBJ2-7; D perhaps matches TRBD2 (6 bases). The CDR3 runs 21 residues. V lost 2 bases and J 2 bases, leaving 31 bases between the germline ends. Germline V gene data show CDR1 as SGHVS and CDR2 as FNYEAQ. The CDR3 region has the DNA TGTGCCAGCAGCTTAAATCGTCCAGCTCCTTCCCCGGGAGCCTTTACCTACGAGCAGTACTTC. Its protein product is CASSLNRPAPSPGAFTYEQYF.

V usage is TRBV7-9 and J usage is TRBJ1-4; 12 positions agree with TRBD1. The CDR3 loop spans 16 amino acids. Germline V gene lookup returns CDR1 SEHNR and CDR2 FQNEAQ (reference sequence). V dropped 4 bases and J dropped 10; count of bases not matched to a gene: 10. CDR3 DNA sequence: TGTGCCAGCAGCTCAACGGGACAGGGGGCGGGCGGAAAACTGTTTTTT. Its protein is CASSSTGQGAGGKLFF.

In this sample, this clone turned up a few times. The CDR3 region has the DNA TGTGCCAGTAGTATCCGGCAAGGACAGGGGAACACCGGGGAGCTGTTTTTT. Its protein is CASSIRQGQGNTGELFF. The J gene is TRBJ2-2, the V gene TRBV19; 8 nucleotides match TRBD1. The CDR3 is 17 amino acids. Germline V gives CDR1 LNHDA, CDR2 SQIVND (reference sequence). The V segment lost 3 bases and the J segment 1 base; nucleotides outside the gene matches: 7. The variable domain in full, completed from reference TRBV19 and TRBJ2-2, reads DGGITQSPKYLFRKEGQNVTLSCEQNLNHDAMYWYRQDPGQGLRLIYYSQIVNDFQKGDIAEGYSVSREKKESFPLTVTSAQKNPTAFYLCASSIRQGQGNTGELFFGEGSRLTVL.

This clone was seen many times. The chain is built from TRBV6-4 and TRBJ2-1; 13 bases are a match to TRBD2. The germline gives CDR1 MRHNA, CDR2 SNTAGT. Germline trimming cut 5 bases from V and 6 bases from J; bases unmatched to any gene: 4. CDR3 length: 15 residues. The CDR3 DNA follows: TGTGCCAGCAGTCGACTAGCGGGAGGTATCAATGAGCAGTTCTTC. As protein: CASSRLAGGINEQFF.

The chain's CDR3 is CASNEGEPWREQYF. The CDR3 nucleotides read TGTGCCAGTAACGAGGGGGAACCCTGGAGGGAGCAGTACTTC. J is TRBJ2-7 and V is TRBV19, with a possible D match to TRBD1 (6 bases). Germline V gives CDR1 LNHDA, CDR2 SQIVND (reference sequence). Trimming cost V 7 bases and J 7 bases, with 20 bases left between them. The CDR3 runs 14 residues.

The rearrangement uses TRBV7-2 and TRBJ1-2; 9 bases align to TRBD1. Losses at the gene ends were 2 bases for V and 5 bases for J; bases not matched to a gene: 12. Germline CDR1 SGHTA, CDR2 FQGNSA. The CDR3 is 17 amino acids. The DNA of the CDR3 is TGTGCCAGCAGCTTACCCAGGGGGAGGGGACAGGGTTATGGCTACACCTTC. Residues: CASSLPRGRGQGYGYTF.

This clone occurred a few times. The chain employs TRBV2 and TRBJ2-5, with D unclear. V lost 3 bases, J lost 2 bases, and 10 bases lay in between. From germline, CDR1 is SNHLY and CDR2 FYNNEI. This CDR3 is 14 amino acids long. DNA of the CDR3: TGTGCCAGCAGTGATGGCTACTTACAAGAGACCCAGTACTTC. The encoded protein is CASSDGYLQETQYF.

This clone has a handful of counts. The genes are TRBV28 and TRBJ1-1; TRBD1 might be the D (5 bases). The CDR3 covers 12 residues. The germline CDR1 and CDR2 sequences are MDHEN and SYDVKM. Trimming stripped 3 bases from V and 11 bases from J, with 13 bases between. In DNA form, the CDR3 reads TGTGCCAGCAGTTTTTGGGCAGGGCGGGCTTTCTTT. Its protein product is CASSFWAGRAFF.

This clone was counted only a few times. The rearrangement links TRBV9 to TRBJ2-5, with TRBD2 matching over 11 bases. From germline, CDR1 is SGDLS and CDR2 YYNGEE. Unmatched junction bases numbered 8, after V lost 0 bases and J lost 1 base. The CDR3 contains 18 residues. DNA of the CDR3: TGTGCCAGCAGCGTAGCCCTGACTAGCGGGAACCTCCAAGAGACCCAGTACTTC. Translation: CASSVALTSGNLQETQYF.

The gene calls are TRBV18 and TRBJ1-1; 10 bases are a match to TRBD1. This CDR3 is built from 15 residues. Losses at the gene ends were 3 bases for V and 4 bases for J; bases not matched to a gene: 5. Germline assignment: CDR1 KGHSH and CDR2 LQKENI. The chain's CDR3 is CASSPLRTGGTEAFF. The CDR3 coding sequence is TGTGCCAGCTCACCCCTCCGGACAGGGGGCACTGAAGCTTTCTTT.

To note about this clone: The sample holds other DNA sequences that translate to the same CDR3. The chain employs TRBV5-1 and TRBJ2-1; D is perhaps TRBD2 (6 bases). This CDR3 contains 18 residues. CDR1 and CDR2 from the germline V gene are SGHRS and YFSETQ. V lost 0 bases to trimming and J lost 9 bases, with 25 bases between them. This CDR3 is CASSLVWGLGSYNGEQFF. CDR3 DNA: TGCGCCAGCAGCTTGGTTTGGGGACTCGGGTCCTACAATGGTGAGCAGTTCTTC.

The rearrangement joins TRBV10-3 to TRBJ2-1; 12 bases fit TRBD2. Germline V gene data show CDR1 as ENHRY and CDR2 as SYGVKD. Unmatched junction bases numbered 4, after V lost 0 bases and J lost 7 bases. The CDR3 runs to 16 residues. The CDR3 nucleotides are TGTGCCATCAGTGAGTCCGGACTAGCGGGAAGGAATGAGCAGTTCTTC. Translated: CAISESGLAGRNEQFF.

The genes are TRBV7-2 and TRBJ1-2; D gene uncertain. The germline CDR1 and CDR2 sequences are SGHTA and FQGNSA. This CDR3 region has 14 residues. V lost 7 bases to trimming and J lost 8 bases, with 20 bases between them. CDR3 protein: CASTPDWASGGYTF. CDR3 bases: TGTGCCAGCACCCCGGATTGGGCCTCGGGGGGCTACACCTTC.

Note on this clone: A much more abundant neighbour one base away suggests this may be a read error. Other DNA sequences in the sample encode the same CDR3. V is TRBV29-1 and J is TRBJ2-7; perhaps D is TRBD1 or TRBD2 (5 bases each). V was cut by 4 bases and J by 3 bases, with 19 bases left in between. Germline CDR1 is SQVTM and CDR2 is ANQGSEA. The CDR3 consists of 15 residues. This chain's CDR3 is CSVVGEGTGLYEQYF. The DNA of the CDR3 is TGCAGCGTTGTGGGGGAAGGGACGGGGCTCTACGAGCAGTACTTC.

The V gene is TRBV30, the J gene TRBJ1-1; D unresolved. CDR1 and CDR2 from the germline V gene are GTSNPN and SVGIG (reference sequence). CDR3 length: 12 amino acids. V was pared by 7 bases and J by 3 bases, with 12 bases between. In DNA form, the CDR3 reads TGTGCCTTAGGACGGTTTGACACTGAAGCTTTCTTT. Translating it yields CALGRFDTEAFF.

The chain uses TRBV5-1 and TRBJ2-5, with TRBD1 identical over 7 bases. CDR3 length: 14 amino acids. Looked up from germline, CDR1 is SGHRS and CDR2 is YFSETQ. V was clipped by 4 bases and J by 5 bases; unmatched bases: 8. CDR3 in amino acids: CASSETGRSETQYF. DNA for the CDR3: TGCGCCAGCAGCGAGACAGGGCGTAGCGAGACCCAGTACTTC.

The chain recombines TRBV28 with TRBJ2-7, with D unclear. The CDR3 contains 13 residues. Trimming took off 3 bases at V and 2 bases at J, with 8 bases between the two ends. Germline loops: CDR1 MDHEN, CDR2 SYDVKM. The DNA for the CDR3 is TGTGCCAGCAGTTTCCGGGTTCCCTACGAGCAGTACTTC. Its protein product is CASSFRVPYEQYF.

CDR3 sequence: CASSLGQVLNEQYF. The CDR3 bases are TGTGCCAGCAGCCTCGGACAGGTGCTAAACGAGCAGTACTTC. The chain joins TRBV7-2 to TRBJ2-7; 7 bases fit TRBD1. The CDR3 totals 14 residues. Unmatched junction bases numbered 9, after V lost 5 bases and J lost 5 bases. The germline CDR1 and CDR2 sequences are SGHTA and FQGNSA.

This clone was counted many times. This chain's CDR3 is CASSFGGRNQPQHF. The CDR3 DNA sequence: TGTGCCAGCAGCTTCGGCGGACGAAATCAGCCCCAGCATTTT. The chain is built from TRBV7-8 and TRBJ1-5; D remains unclear. Per germline, CDR1 SGHVS and CDR2 FQNEAQ. V lost 3 bases and J 4 bases, leaving 10 bases between the germline ends. This CDR3 comprises 14 residues.

The chain has TRBV27 and TRBJ1-2, with TRBD1 as a possible D gene (6 bases). With 10 bases removed from V and 2 bases from J, the gap between germline ends came to 20 bases. This CDR3 is 15 amino acids long. Germline V gene data show CDR1 as MNHEY and CDR2 as SMNVEV (reference sequence). The CDR3 reads CATLGVTGENYGYTF. In DNA form, the CDR3 reads TGTGCCACCCTAGGGGTGACAGGAGAGAACTATGGCTACACCTTC.

The J gene is TRBJ2-6, the V gene TRBV15; 7 nucleotides align to TRBD1. V shed 2 bases, J shed 0 bases, and the junction held 7 bases outside the gene matches. The CDR3 has 18 residues. Germline CDR1 is LNHNV and CDR2 is YYDKDF (reference sequence). The CDR3 DNA is TGTGCCACCAGCAGACCGGGACAGACTGTCTCTGGGGCCAACGTCCTGACTTTC. This translates into CATSRPGQTVSGANVLTF.

The chain recombines TRBV28 with TRBJ1-2; D possibly corresponds to TRBD1 (6 bases). Germline V gene sequence: CDR1 MDHEN, CDR2 SYDVKM. This CDR3 region has 14 residues. The V end was cut by 3 bases, the J end by 2 bases, with 10 bases between. CDR3 DNA: TGTGCCAGCAGTTTCCAGCAGGGGAACTATGGCTACACCTTC. Its protein product is CASSFQQGNYGYTF.

The genes are TRBV5-1 and TRBJ1-1; D might be TRBD1 (5 bases). CDR3 size: 17 residues. Germline values: CDR1 SGHRS, CDR2 YFSETQ. The V and J ends lost 0 bases and 2 bases respectively, with 17 bases between them. The CDR3 DNA reads as TGCGCCAGCAGCTTGGAGGGAAGGGGAACCCTAAACACTGAAGCTTTCTTT. Translated, it gives CASSLEGRGTLNTEAFF.

This clone showed up just once. V is TRBV19 and J is TRBJ2-1; no definite D call. The CDR3 has 15 amino acids. Trimming removed 4 bases from V and 4 bases from J, with 14 bases in between. The germline V gene encodes CDR1 LNHDA and CDR2 SQIVND (reference sequence). The CDR3 sequence is CASSTGEWSYNEQFF. DNA for the CDR3: TGTGCCAGTAGTACAGGAGAATGGAGTTACAATGAGCAGTTCTTC. Complete variable domain (other parts from reference TRBV19 and TRBJ2-1): DGGITQSPKYLFRKEGQNVTLSCEQNLNHDAMYWYRQDPGQGLRLIYYSQIVNDFQKGDIAEGYSVSREKKESFPLTVTSAQKNPTAFYLCASSTGEWSYNEQFFGPGTRLTVL.